The 2 T cell receptor beta chains below come from one sample, sequenced in a study of regulatory T cells in long-lasting Graves disease. Noted time point: newly diagnosed GD, antithyroid drugs for less than 3 months. PBMC RNA served as the TCR library source. Arm-PCR with iRepertoire HTBI primers amplified the CDR3 regions for these TCR beta libraries. TCRdb reanalysed the multiplex PCR reads using MiXCR and keeps one entry per CDR3 protein. Here the sample spans 400,000 to 500,000 distinct CDR3 sequences, 14% being singletons. These data also formed part of another study, on T cells in Graves' hyperthyroidism and ophthalmopathy.

The sequencing here drew on peripheral blood mononuclear cells (PBMCs), taken at new diagnosis, from a patient treated with antithyroid drugs. These receptors came from a woman aged 50 to 65 with Graves disease.

This clonotype was observed a few times. The rearrangement links TRBV14 to TRBJ2-7; 7 positions match TRBD2. Germline loops: CDR1 SGHDN, CDR2 FVKESK. V was pared by 3 bases and J by 0 bases, with 2 bases of the junction left unmatched. This CDR3 comprises 14 residues. CDR3 sequence reads: CASSQGLPSYEQYF. In DNA, the CDR3 is TGTGCCAGCAGCCAGGGACTACCCTCCTACGAGCAGTACTTC.

A few counts support this clonotype. The gene calls are TRBV6-2 or TRBV6-3 and TRBJ2-1; TRBD2 matches at 10 bases. CDR1 and CDR2 (germline): MNHEY, SVGEGT. V shed 10 bases, J shed 4 bases, and the junction held 19 bases outside the gene matches. The CDR3 sequence is 18 residues long. CDR3 residues: CAIPRDSGRIGFYNEQFF. Written as DNA, the CDR3 is TGTGCCATCCCGAGGGATAGCGGGAGGATCGGGTTTTACAATGAGCAGTTCTTC.